The present T cell receptor beta chain was sequenced within a study of T cells in Graves' hyperthyroidism and ophthalmopathy. Amplification of TCR beta CDR3 regions was performed using RNA transcripts as template. The primer set for the first-round RT-PCR of the TCR CDR3 was HTBI. Using its own MiXCR run on the multiplex PCR reads, TCRdb lists one record per CDR3 protein. This sample has fewer than 450,000 distinct CDR3 sequences, with about 14% found just once. Only a few counts were recorded for this clonotype. V was trimmed by 2 bases and J by 2 bases, leaving 25 bases between them. Germline CDR1 reads MDHEN; CDR2 reads SYDVKM. The CDR3 contains 21 residues.

The receptor's source is a man in his forties or fifties with Graves' ophthalmopathy. Sequenced input: blood. The rearrangement uses TRBV28 and TRBJ1-6, with a weak D call TRBD1 (6 bases). CDR3 DNA sequence: TGTGCCAGCAGTTTAGTAATAATTCAGGGGACGAGAGACCCCTATAATTCACCCCTCCACTTT. It translates to CASSLVIIQGTRDPYNSPLHF.